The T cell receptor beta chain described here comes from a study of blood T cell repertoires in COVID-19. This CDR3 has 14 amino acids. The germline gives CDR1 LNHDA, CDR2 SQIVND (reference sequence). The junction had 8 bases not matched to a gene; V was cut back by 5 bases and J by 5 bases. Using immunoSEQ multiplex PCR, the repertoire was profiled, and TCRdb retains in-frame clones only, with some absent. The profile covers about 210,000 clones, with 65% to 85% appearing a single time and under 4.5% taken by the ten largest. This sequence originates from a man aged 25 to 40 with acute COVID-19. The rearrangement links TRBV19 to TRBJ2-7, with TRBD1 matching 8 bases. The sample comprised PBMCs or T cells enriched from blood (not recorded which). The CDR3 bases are TGTGCCAGTAGTTCCTCGACAGGGGTGAACGAGCAGTACTTC. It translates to CASSSSTGVNEQYF.